Below, 28 T cell receptor beta chains from the same sample are listed, as sequenced in a study of T cell responses to AZD1222 COVID-19 vaccine. Generated by immunoSEQ multiplex PCR, the TCRdb table keeps only in-frame clones and is missing some. The table shows tens of thousands of clones, with 75% to 90% occurring only once. This specimen was peripheral blood, taken 28 days after the second AZD1222 dose. The receptors here all came from an adult who received the AZD1222 COVID-19 vaccine.

The chain couples TRBV6-5 to TRBJ2-1, with TRBD2 matching over 10 bases. The CDR3 covers 15 residues. Germline CDR1 reads MNHEY; CDR2 reads SVGAGI. Germline trimming cut 4 bases from V and 9 bases from J; bases unmatched to any gene: 9. The CDR3 coding sequence is TGTGCCAGCAGTTCCCAAGCGGGAGGGCCTTCTGAGCAGTTCTTC. Encoded protein: CASSSQAGGPSEQFF.

This chain connects TRBV11-3 to TRBJ2-2; 12 positions match TRBD2. This CDR3 is built from 16 residues. The V gene end was trimmed by 4 bases and the J gene end by 2 bases; junction bases not matched to a gene: 2. Germline assignment: CDR1 SGHNT and CDR2 YENEEA. CDR3 protein: CASSSTSGGNTGELFF. In nucleotides, the CDR3 is TGTGCCAGCAGCTCGACTAGCGGGGGTAACACCGGGGAGCTGTTTTTT.

The chain couples TRBV6-5 to TRBJ2-1; D may be TRBD1 (6 bases). The CDR3 spans 15 residues. In germline, CDR1 is MNHEY, CDR2 SVGAGI. Trimming removed 5 bases from V and 0 bases from J, with 11 bases in between. The CDR3 here is CASSPGTSSYNEQFF. CDR3 in DNA: TGTGCCAGCAGTCCGGGGACAAGCTCCTACAATGAGCAGTTCTTC.

J is TRBJ2-1 and V is TRBV4-1; possibly TRBD1 for D (5 bases). CDR3 length equals 16 residues. The germline gives CDR1 MGHRA, CDR2 YSYEKL. V was shortened by 0 bases and J by 4 bases, with 13 bases between the two germline ends. The CDR3 sequence: CASSQDIAGPYNEQFF. For the CDR3, the DNA is TGCGCCAGCAGCCAAGATATAGCAGGGCCTTACAATGAGCAGTTCTTC.

The rearrangement uses TRBV21-1 and TRBJ2-5. TRBV21-1 is deemed a pseudogene. This CDR3 spans 14 amino acids. For the CDR3, the DNA is TGTGCCAGCAGCAGGACCAGGAGATTGGAGACCCAGTACTTC. Translation: CASSRTRRLETQYF.

In nucleotides, the CDR3 is TGTGCCTGGTCCGGGACTAGCGGGTACACAGATACGCAGTATTTT. This gives the protein CAWSGTSGYTDTQYF. The rearrangement links TRBV30 to TRBJ2-3, with TRBD2 identical over 12 bases. The CDR3 has 15 residues. V trimming: 5 bases; J trimming: 2 bases; junction bases outside the gene matches: 5. Germline V gene data show CDR1 as GTSNPN and CDR2 as SVGIG (reference sequence).

This clone was recorded only once. The chain joins TRBV3-1 (or the pseudogene TRBV3-2) to TRBJ2-7, with a tentative D call TRBD2 (6 bases). V lost 1 base and J lost 3, with 10 bases in between. Germline V gives CDR1 LGHDT, CDR2 YNNKEL (reference sequence). CDR3 size: 14 residues. CDR3 amino acids: CASSQVWGVYEQYF. The CDR3 nucleotides are TGTGCCAGCAGCCAAGTTTGGGGGGTCTACGAGCAGTACTTC.

The chain joins TRBV7-9 to TRBJ1-6; D not resolved. This CDR3 is built from 16 residues. The germline CDR1 and CDR2 sequences are SEHNR and FQNEAQ (reference sequence). The V and J ends lost 0 bases and 4 bases respectively, with 10 bases between them. Written as DNA, the CDR3 is TGTGCCAGCAGCTTAGCGGTAGGAGGATATAATTCACCCCTCCACTTT. Protein: CASSLAVGGYNSPLHF.

V usage is TRBV4-3 and J usage is TRBJ2-7, with 8 bases identical to TRBD2. With 1 base clipped from V and 6 bases from J, the junction kept 11 bases outside the gene matches. Germline loops: CDR1 LGHNA, CDR2 YSLEER. This CDR3 spans 16 amino acids. The CDR3 sequence is CASSQGSGALLGEQYF. The CDR3 DNA follows: TGCGCCAGCAGCCAAGGTAGCGGGGCCCTCCTAGGCGAGCAGTACTTC.

The V and J genes are TRBV19 and TRBJ2-3; D not certain. From germline, CDR1 is LNHDA and CDR2 SQIVND (reference sequence). Trimming cost V 5 bases and J 0 bases, with 9 bases left between them. This CDR3 contains 14 residues. CDR3 protein: CASSLEQSTDTQYF. As DNA, the CDR3 is TGTGCCAGTAGTCTTGAGCAAAGCACAGATACGCAGTATTTT.

This chain links TRBV2 with TRBJ2-1; tentative D call: TRBD2 (5 bases). Germline lookup yields CDR1 SNHLY and CDR2 FYNNEI. The V and J ends lost 4 bases and 8 bases respectively, with 6 bases between them. This CDR3 comprises 11 residues. The CDR3 reads CASSGRYEQFF. The CDR3 nucleotides read TGTGCCAGCAGTGGGAGGTATGAGCAGTTCTTC.

The chain has TRBV6-5 and TRBJ2-1, with 7 bases fitting TRBD1. The V gene end was trimmed by 4 bases and the J gene end by 0 bases; junction bases not matched to a gene: 6. Germline CDR1 is MNHEY and CDR2 is SVGAGI. The CDR3 runs 16 residues. The CDR3 region is CASSFQAGGSYNEQFF. CDR3 DNA sequence: TGTGCCAGCAGTTTCCAAGCAGGGGGCTCCTACAATGAGCAGTTCTTC.

The genes are TRBV28 and TRBJ1-2; 7 bases agree with TRBD1. Germline CDR1 MDHEN, CDR2 SYDVKM. V gave up 2 bases and J gave up 4 bases; unmatched junction bases: 4. This CDR3 is 14 amino acids long. This CDR3 is CASSLKQGSYGYTF. The CDR3 DNA follows: TGTGCCAGCAGTTTAAAACAGGGGAGCTATGGCTACACCTTC.

This rearrangement joins TRBV6-1 to TRBJ1-3; the D gene is possibly TRBD1 (5 bases). The CDR3 is 15 amino acids. Deletions cut 3 bases from V and 1 base from J, with 10 bases between. The germline CDR1 and CDR2 sequences are MNHNS and SASEGT. The CDR3 DNA follows: TGTGCCAGCAGTGACGCGGGGGGGTCTGGAAACACCATATATTTT. This sequence encodes CASSDAGGSGNTIYF.

The chain is built from TRBV19 and TRBJ2-7; 11 nucleotides line up with TRBD2. CDR1 and CDR2 (germline): LNHDA, SQIVND (reference sequence). CDR3 length equals 15 residues. V trimming: 5 bases; J trimming: 5 bases; junction bases outside the gene matches: 8. The CDR3 is CASSPTLAGDHEQYF. The CDR3 nucleotides are TGTGCCAGTAGTCCTACACTAGCGGGAGACCACGAGCAGTACTTC. Full variable domain (missing parts from reference TRBV19 and TRBJ2-7): DGGITQSPKYLFRKEGQNVTLSCEQNLNHDAMYWYRQDPGQGLRLIYYSQIVNDFQKGDIAEGYSVSREKKESFPLTVTSAQKNPTAFYLCASSPTLAGDHEQYFGPGTRLTVT.

Regarding this clone: The sample has other DNA sequences that encode this CDR3 too. The chain is built from TRBV5-1 and TRBJ1-3, with unresolved D. With 0 bases removed from V and 3 bases from J, the gap between germline ends came to 7 bases. Germline loops: CDR1 SGHRS, CDR2 YFSETQ. The CDR3 totals 14 residues. This chain's CDR3 is CASSLAGYGNTIYF. CDR3 DNA: TGCGCCAGCAGCTTGGCCGGGTATGGAAACACCATATATTTT.

The rearrangement uses TRBV2 and TRBJ1-2; 7 bases fit TRBD1. The ends lost 8 bases at V and 5 bases at J; junction bases unmatched: 11. CDR1 and CDR2 (germline): SNHLY, FYNNEI. The CDR3 is 14 residues long. CDR3 nucleotides: TGTGCCAGCTACAGGGGATTAAGGGTATATGGCTACACCTTC. Protein product: CASYRGLRVYGYTF.

V and J are TRBV19 and TRBJ2-5, with D perhaps matching TRBD1 or TRBD2 (5 bases each). CDR3 length equals 15 residues. The V end lost 3 bases, the J end lost 7 bases, and 18 bases lay between the germline ends. Germline loops: CDR1 LNHDA, CDR2 SQIVND (reference sequence). CDR3 nucleotides: TGTGCCAGTAGTATTCCCCCTGGGACGGAAGGGACCCAGTACTTC. Amino acids: CASSIPPGTEGTQYF. Full variable domain (remainder filled in from reference TRBV19 and TRBJ2-5): DGGITQSPKYLFRKEGQNVTLSCEQNLNHDAMYWYRQDPGQGLRLIYYSQIVNDFQKGDIAEGYSVSREKKESFPLTVTSAQKNPTAFYLCASSIPPGTEGTQYFGPGTRLLVL.

The rearrangement joins TRBV7-9 to TRBJ1-6; the match to TRBD1 covers 7 bases. From germline, CDR1 is SEHNR and CDR2 FQNEAQ (reference sequence). The ends lost 5 bases at V and 3 bases at J; junction bases unmatched: 4. There are 15 residues in the CDR3. The CDR3 protein is CASSLGQVYNSPLHF. DNA of the CDR3: TGTGCCAGCAGCCTCGGACAGGTCTATAATTCACCCCTCCACTTT.

The gene calls are TRBV21-1 and TRBJ2-1. TRBV21-1 is a pseudogene. The CDR3 runs 15 residues. CDR3: CASIERGPPYNEQFF. In nucleotides, the CDR3 is TGTGCCAGCATCGAGAGGGGTCCCCCCTACAATGAGCAGTTCTTC.

In its sample, this clone was seen once. This chain links TRBV11-2 with TRBJ1-5; D gene unclear. The CDR3 length is 12 residues. Germline CDR1 is SGHAT and CDR2 is FQNNGV. Trimming pared 7 bases from V and 7 bases from J, leaving 11 bases between. The CDR3 nucleotides are TGTGCCAGCACCGAGTACAAGCAGCCCCAGCATTTT. It is translated as CASTEYKQPQHF.

This rearrangement joins TRBV30 to TRBJ2-3, with TRBD2 as a possible D gene (6 bases). This CDR3 comprises 16 residues. The germline CDR1 and CDR2 sequences are GTSNPN and SVGIG (reference sequence). The V and J ends lost 3 bases and 2 bases respectively, with 18 bases between them. CDR3 bases: TGTGCCTGGAGCCCCGGTCGGAGGGGAATCACAGATACGCAGTATTTT. Protein product: CAWSPGRRGITDTQYF.

This clone was seen a single time. The CDR3 DNA reads as TGTGCCATCAAACCCGCAAGGGTGTCCGCCCTCTACGAGCAGTACTTC. Its protein product is CAIKPARVSALYEQYF. The rearrangement joins TRBV10-3 to TRBJ2-7; D call uncertain. The CDR3 is made up of 16 amino acids. Trimming cost V 7 bases and J 3 bases, with 22 bases left between them. Germline values: CDR1 ENHRY, CDR2 SYGVKD.

The chain carries TRBV7-3 and TRBJ2-3; TRBD2 aligns across 11 bases. The CDR3 has 18 residues. V shed 1 base and J 1 base; nucleotides not matched to a gene: 7. CDR1 and CDR2 from the germline V gene are SGHTA and FQGTGA. The CDR3 loop is CASSLNQGGLAGTDTQYF. The CDR3 region has the DNA TGTGCCAGCAGCTTAAATCAAGGGGGACTAGCGGGCACAGATACGCAGTATTTT.

The rearrangement joins TRBV29-1 to TRBJ1-2; weak D call: TRBD1 (5 bases). The CDR3 totals 15 residues. CDR1 and CDR2 (germline): SQVTM, ANQGSEA. V gave up 6 bases and J gave up 0 bases, with 17 bases separating them. CDR3: CSVTRLGQTNYGYTF. CDR3 in DNA: TGCAGCGTAACCCGGTTGGGGCAGACTAACTATGGCTACACCTTC.

The chain carries TRBV30 and TRBJ2-7; D is possibly TRBD1 (5 bases). The CDR3 is 15 residues long. Germline assignment: CDR1 GTSNPN and CDR2 SVGIG (reference sequence). The ends were cut back, 1 base at V and 3 bases at J, with 16 bases in the middle. The DNA of the CDR3 is TGTGCCTGGAGTGGGAGTAGGTGGCAGGGCTACGAGCAGTACTTC. Translation gives CAWSGSRWQGYEQYF.

The V gene is TRBV13, the J gene TRBJ2-1; 10 nucleotides match TRBD2. Trimming at V came to 6 bases and at J to 4 bases, leaving 6 bases not matched to a gene. This CDR3 is 15 amino acids long. Germline assignment: CDR1 PRHDT and CDR2 FYEKMQ (reference sequence). CDR3 nucleotides: TGTGCCAGCAGGCCACTAGCGGGGAAGTACAATGAGCAGTTCTTC. It codes for CASRPLAGKYNEQFF.

V gene TRBV7-9 combines with J gene TRBJ1-3; D remains ambiguous. The ends were cut back, 0 bases at V and 0 bases at J, with 9 bases in the middle. The V gene's germline CDR1 is SEHNR and CDR2 FQNEAQ (reference sequence). The CDR3 has 16 amino acids. CDR3 loop: CASSLAGGYSGNTIYF. The CDR3 nucleotides read TGTGCCAGCAGCTTAGCGGGTGGTTACTCTGGAAACACCATATATTTT.